This T cell receptor beta chain was recovered during a study of cytomegalovirus exposure and HLA in healthy donors. Study-wide results and caveats: Beyond CMV serostatus, there was no information to go on about immune exposure. Per published accounts, TCR beta sequences correctly predicted the HLA-A and HLA-B alleles of most subjects.

The donors comprised healthy bone marrow donors. As concerns this clone: Its antigen is currently unknown.

Vbeta (60) and Jbeta (13) primers were used in the PCR. Only in-frame clones appear in the TCRdb table, and some are missing; sequencing was by immunoSEQ multiplex PCR. The repertoire has around 110,000 clones, approximately 80% of them found once; the top ten carry under 5%. This CDR3 comprises 15 residues. The junction had 10 bases not matched to a gene; V was cut back by 6 bases and J by 2 bases. Per germline, CDR1 WNHNN and CDR2 SYGVQD (reference sequence). V and J are TRBV10-1 and TRBJ2-7, with 7 bases aligning to TRBD2. The receptor comes from a male donor in good health and CMV-seronegative. The sample consisted of PBMCs. The chain's CDR3 is CASSRLGGSAYEQYF. DNA of the CDR3: TGCGCCAGCAGCCGACTAGGCGGGAGCGCCTACGAGCAGTACTTC.